A single sample is the source of the 5 T cell receptor beta chains below, sequenced in a study of patients and donors after allogeneic stem cell transplantation. One entry per CDR3 protein results from TCRdb running MiXCR on the RT-PCR reads. The sample consists of more than 150,000 distinct CDR3 sequences, 41% of them appearing once. Source material: blood, either unsorted or a sorted T cell fraction (not recorded which). Every receptor here comes from a human donor who was either an allogeneic HSCT recipient or a stem cell or donor lymphocyte infusion donor (not recorded which). It is not recorded whose cells these are; they may come from a transplant donor.

The chain carries TRBV5-1 and TRBJ1-3; possibly TRBD1 for D (6 bases). Between the trimmed V and J ends, which lost 3 bases and 0 bases, there was a span of 13 bases. The germline V gene has CDR1 SGHRS and CDR2 YFSETQ. The CDR3 spans 16 residues. The chain's CDR3 is CASSSPGDGSGNTIYF. CDR3 DNA sequence: TGCGCCAGCAGCTCCCCAGGGGACGGCTCTGGAAACACCATATATTTT. The whole variable domain, filled in from reference TRBV5-1 and TRBJ1-3, reads KAGVTQTPRYLIKTRGQQVTLSCSPISGHRSVSWYQQTPGQGLQFLFEYFSETQRNKGNFPGRFSGRQFSNSRSEMNVSTLELGDSALYLCASSSPGDGSGNTIYFGEGSWLTVV.

This chain connects TRBV6-5 to TRBJ1-2, with D possibly matching TRBD1 (6 bases). The V gene lost 3 bases and the J gene lost 6 bases, with 14 bases spanning the gap. The CDR3 spans 14 residues. Germline loops: CDR1 MNHEY, CDR2 SVGAGI. CDR3 nucleotide sequence: TGTGCCAGCAGTTATCACGGGGGCCATAATGGCTACACCTTC. Its protein product is CASSYHGGHNGYTF.

V gene TRBV12-3 or TRBV12-4 combines with J gene TRBJ2-1; TRBD2 matches 12 bases. CDR3 length equals 13 residues. V shed 3 bases, J shed 14 bases, and the junction held 5 bases outside the gene matches. The CDR3 nucleotides are TGTGCCAGCAGTTTTGGACTAGCGGGAATGAAGTTCTTC. It specifies CASSFGLAGMKFF.

The chain joins TRBV6-2 or TRBV6-3 to TRBJ1-5; a weak D match, TRBD1 (6 bases). Trimming removed 3 bases at V and 3 bases at J, with 9 bases between. The CDR3 contains 14 residues. CDR1 and CDR2 from the germline V gene are MNHEY and SVGEGT. The CDR3 protein is CASSYDRPNQPQHF. Here the CDR3 DNA reads TGTGCCAGCAGTTATGACAGGCCCAATCAGCCCCAGCATTTT.

The chain combines TRBV4-3 with TRBJ2-2; no clear D gene. The CDR3 runs 19 residues. CDR1 and CDR2 (germline): LGHNA, YSLEER. Between the trimmed V and J ends, which lost 0 bases and 0 bases, there was a span of 17 bases. The CDR3, as DNA: TGCGCCAGCAGCCAAGAGGGTAGGGTAGGCCAGGCGAACACCGGGGAGCTGTTTTTT. This sequence encodes CASSQEGRVGQANTGELFF.